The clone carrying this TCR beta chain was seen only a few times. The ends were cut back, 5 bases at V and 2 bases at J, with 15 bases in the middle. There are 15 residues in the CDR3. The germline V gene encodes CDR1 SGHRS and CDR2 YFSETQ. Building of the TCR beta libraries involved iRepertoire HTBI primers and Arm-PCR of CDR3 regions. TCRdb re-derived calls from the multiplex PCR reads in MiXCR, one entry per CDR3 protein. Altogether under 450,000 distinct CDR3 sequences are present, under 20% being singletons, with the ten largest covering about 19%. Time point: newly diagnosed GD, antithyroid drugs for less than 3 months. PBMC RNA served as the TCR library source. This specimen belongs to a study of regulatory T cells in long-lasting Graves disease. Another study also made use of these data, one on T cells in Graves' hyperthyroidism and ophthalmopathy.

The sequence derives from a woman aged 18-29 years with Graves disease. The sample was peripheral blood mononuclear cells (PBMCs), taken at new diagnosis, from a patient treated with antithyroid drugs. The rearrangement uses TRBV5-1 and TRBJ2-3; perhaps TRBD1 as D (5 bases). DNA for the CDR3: TGCGCCAGCAGTTCGAACAGGCCCTTCACAGATACGCAGTATTTT. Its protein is CASSSNRPFTDTQYF.